What follows are 11 T cell receptor beta chains derived from one specimen sequenced in a study of T-cell memory formation after mild COVID-19 (dated by TCRdb to about 2021). Libraries were prepared through 5' RACE. Sequencing instrument: Illumina NovaSeq 6000. The public reads were quality trimmed at Q25 with fastp and then assembled into clones with MiXCR by TCRdb, keeping productive beta chains. CDR3 protein sequences are deduplicated, and each keeps its most common genes and DNA. For this sample the table gives 190,000 or so distinct CDR3 sequences, of which about a fifth were detected only once. Clones ranked in the top ten supply roughly 23% of the sample. Specimen: PBMCs or a T cell subset sorted from them (not recorded which). Source of these receptors: an adult woman who had mild COVID-19 (a few samples of this study predate the infection). The sample titles of this study are shuffled in the database, so cell type and time point are left out; the donor was told from shared clones.

The chain joins TRBV4-3 to TRBJ1-4, with D maybe TRBD1 (6 bases). Trimming removed 0 bases at V and 2 bases at J, with 10 bases between. In germline, CDR1 is LGHNA, CDR2 YSLEER. The CDR3 consists of 16 residues. CDR3: CASSQDFQGTNEKLFF. DNA of the CDR3: TGCGCCAGCAGCCAAGACTTTCAGGGGACTAATGAAAAACTGTTTTTT.

At least ten counts were recorded for this clonotype. The chain employs TRBV4-2 and TRBJ2-7; no reliable D call. The V gene lost 0 bases and the J gene lost 4 bases, with 7 bases spanning the gap. Germline CDR1 is LGHNA and CDR2 is YNFKEQ. The CDR3 consists of 13 residues. DNA of the CDR3: TGTGCCAGCAGCCAAGATGTCATGTACGAGCAGTACTTC. Protein product: CASSQDVMYEQYF.

Note on this clonotype: One junction end does not reproduce the germline sequence, and a read error may be involved. In nucleotides, the CDR3 is TGTGCCGGCAGCCCAGACCCGGGACAGGGGATTGCGGGAGGGCCGGGAAATGAGCAGTTCTTC. Translating gives CAGSPDPGQGIAGGPGNEQFF. The V gene is TRBV6-4, the J gene TRBJ2-1, with a tentative D call TRBD1 (10 bases). CDR1 MRHNA and CDR2 SNTAGT come from the germline V gene. This CDR3 spans 21 amino acids.

The chain couples TRBV9 to TRBJ2-6, with 7 nucleotides matching TRBD1. Germline CDR1 SGDLS, CDR2 YYNGEE. This CDR3 contains 16 residues. V dropped 4 bases and J dropped 3; count of bases not matched to a gene: 7. The CDR3 DNA follows: TGTGCCAGCAGCCCCAACACAGGGGTTGGGGCCAACGTCCTGACTTTC. Its protein product is CASSPNTGVGANVLTF. Drawing the rest from reference TRBV9 and TRBJ2-6, the complete variable domain is DSGVTQTPKHLITATGQRVTLRCSPRSGDLSVYWYQQSLDQGLQFLIQYYNGEERAKGNILERFSAQQFPDLHSELNLSSLELGDSALYFCASSPNTGVGANVLTFGAGSRLTVL.

This clonotype was seen more than once but under ten times. This chain links TRBV6-5 with TRBJ2-7; D assignment may be TRBD1 or TRBD2 (5 bases each). V shed 0 bases and J shed 2 bases, with 8 bases lying between them. Germline assignment: CDR1 MNHEY and CDR2 SVGAGI. The CDR3 consists of 14 residues. For the CDR3, the DNA is TGTGCCAGCAGTTACTCAGGGACCCCCTACGAGCAGTACTTC. It specifies CASSYSGTPYEQYF.

The V call is TRBV12-3 or TRBV12-4, the J call TRBJ2-5; TRBD1 might be the D (6 bases). This CDR3 spans 13 amino acids. Trimming took 7 bases from V and 3 from J, leaving 12 bases between them. The CDR3 DNA sequence: TGTGCCAGCACCGTGACAGGAGAAGAGACCCAGTACTTC. Protein: CASTVTGEETQYF.

This clonotype was observed a few times. J is TRBJ2-1 and V is TRBV4-2, with a possible D match to TRBD1 (7 bases). The CDR3 extends over 15 amino acids. The V gene lost 4 bases and the J gene lost 0 bases, with 10 bases spanning the gap. CDR1 LGHNA and CDR2 YNFKEQ come from the germline V gene. The CDR3 loop is CASSRGTDSYNEQFF. The CDR3 DNA follows: TGTGCCAGCAGCCGCGGGACAGACTCCTACAATGAGCAGTTCTTC.

The chain couples TRBV2 to TRBJ2-5, with a weak D call TRBD1 (5 bases). V gave up 4 bases and J gave up 2 bases, with 8 bases separating them. Germline CDR1 and CDR2: SNHLY and FYNNEI. This CDR3 is 13 amino acids long. CDR3 in amino acids: CASSGRGQETQYF. The CDR3 coding sequence is TGTGCCAGCAGTGGAAGGGGACAAGAGACCCAGTACTTC.

V gene TRBV6-5 combines with J gene TRBJ2-7; D is perhaps TRBD1 (6 bases). V was clipped by 2 bases and J by 3 bases, with 14 bases between them. Germline V CDR1 and CDR2: MNHEY, SVGAGI. CDR3 size: 15 residues. The CDR3 reads CASSYLDRNFYEQYF. The CDR3 DNA reads TGTGCCAGCAGTTACCTAGACAGGAATTTCTACGAGCAGTACTTC.

The chain recombines TRBV2 with TRBJ2-7; TRBD1 agrees at 7 bases. Germline values: CDR1 SNHLY, CDR2 FYNNEI. V lost 5 bases, J lost 2 bases, and 9 bases stayed unmatched. The CDR3 spans 15 residues. CDR3 amino acids: CASSPPDQGAYEQYF. CDR3 bases: TGTGCCAGCAGTCCCCCCGATCAGGGGGCCTACGAGCAGTACTTC.

Only a few counts were recorded for this clonotype. This chain uses TRBV29-1 with TRBJ2-7; no clear D gene. The germline V gene has CDR1 SQVTM and CDR2 ANQGSEA. The length of the CDR3 is 13 residues. V lost 7 bases to trimming and J lost 4 bases, with 17 bases between them. The CDR3 protein is CSALGPLRYEQYF. The CDR3 DNA reads as TGCAGCGCCCTCGGTCCGTTGAGGTACGAGCAGTACTTC.